These 20 T cell receptor beta chains came from one sample sequenced in a study of cytomegalovirus exposure and HLA in healthy donors. Both 60 Vbeta primers and 13 Jbeta primers went into the PCR. TCRdb keeps only in-frame clones here, not all; method: immunoSEQ multiplex PCR. The data contain roughly 130,000 clones, approximately 70% of them singletons. The sample consisted of PBMCs. The receptor source for this set is a man younger than 30 in good health and CMV-seronegative.

This chain links TRBV7-9 with TRBJ2-6; the match to TRBD2 covers 8 bases. V was clipped by 5 bases and J by 4 bases; unmatched bases: 4. Looked up from germline, CDR1 is SEHNR and CDR2 is FQNEAQ (reference sequence). This CDR3 spans 15 amino acids. Here the CDR3 DNA reads TGTGCCAGCAGCGTCAGCGGGAGCGGGGCCAACGTCCTGACTTTC. Its translation is CASSVSGSGANVLTF.

The chain uses TRBV6-1 and TRBJ1-4, with 8 bases matching TRBD1. V shed 4 bases, J shed 3 bases, and the junction held 1 base outside the gene matches. Looked up from germline, CDR1 is MNHNS and CDR2 is SASEGT. The CDR3 extends over 14 amino acids. As DNA, the CDR3 is TGTGCCAGCAGTGTACAGGGGGCTAATGAAAAACTGTTTTTT. This sequence encodes CASSVQGANEKLFF.

V gene TRBV6-5 combines with J gene TRBJ2-7, with 7 bases that match TRBD1. V lost 6 bases, J lost 7 bases, and 12 bases stayed unmatched. Germline CDR1 and CDR2: MNHEY and SVGAGI. The CDR3 contains 14 residues. CDR3 residues: CASRTTGQSGEQYF. The DNA of the CDR3 is TGTGCCAGCAGAACTACGGGACAGTCGGGTGAGCAGTACTTC.

The V gene is TRBV7-2, the J gene TRBJ2-5; unclear D gene. This CDR3 has 12 amino acids. Trimming pared 7 bases from V and 5 bases from J, leaving 11 bases between. Germline lookup yields CDR1 SGHTA and CDR2 FQGNSA. The CDR3 protein is CASTRSMETQYF. The CDR3 region has the DNA TGTGCCAGCACACGGTCGATGGAGACCCAGTACTTC.

The chain recombines TRBV19 with TRBJ2-7, with 7 positions matching TRBD1. Germline V lookup: CDR1 LNHDA, CDR2 SQIVND (reference sequence). V shed 6 bases and J 2 bases; nucleotides not matched to a gene: 4. This CDR3 comprises 13 residues. The CDR3 DNA sequence: TGTGCCAGTAGCCACAGGGGACCCTACGAGCAGTACTTC. This sequence encodes CASSHRGPYEQYF.

On this clone itself: The same CDR3 arises from other DNA sequences in this sample as well. The V call is TRBV18, the J call TRBJ2-3; D unclear. The germline CDR1 and CDR2 sequences are KGHSH and LQKENI. V gave up 3 bases and J gave up 0 bases, with 7 bases separating them. The CDR3 loop spans 14 amino acids. DNA for the CDR3: TGTGCCAGCTCACCCTCGGGTAGCACAGATACGCAGTATTTT. This gives the protein CASSPSGSTDTQYF. The full variable domain, in which reference TRBV18 and TRBJ2-3 provide the parts outside the CDR3, is NAGVMQNPRHLVRRRGQEARLRCSPMKGHSHVYWYRQLPEEGLKFMVYLQKENIIDESGMPKERFSAEFPKEGPSILRIQQVVRGDSAAYFCASSPSGSTDTQYFGPGTRLTVL.

The rearrangement joins TRBV14 to TRBJ1-1; TRBD1 might be the D (5 bases). Per the germline V gene, CDR1 is SGHDN and CDR2 is FVKESK. Trimming cost V 1 base and J 5 bases, with 11 bases left between them. This CDR3 has 14 amino acids. The CDR3 DNA sequence: TGTGCCAGCAGCCAAGTTTCCGGGGGGACTGAAGCTTTCTTT. Its translation is CASSQVSGGTEAFF.

This rearrangement joins TRBV30 to TRBJ1-2, with D perhaps TRBD1 (6 bases). Germline CDR1 reads GTSNPN; CDR2 reads SVGIG (reference sequence). V was trimmed by 8 bases and J by 5 bases, leaving 18 bases between them. This CDR3 region has 13 residues. The CDR3 here is CAGRGGGRYGYTF. For the CDR3, the DNA is TGTGCCGGTCGGGGAGGGGGTAGGTATGGCTACACCTTC.

This chain connects TRBV19 to TRBJ2-5, with D perhaps TRBD2 (5 bases). Per the germline V gene, CDR1 is LNHDA and CDR2 is SQIVND (reference sequence). The CDR3 extends over 15 amino acids. Trimming took 0 bases from V and 6 from J, leaving 14 bases between them. This chain's CDR3 is CASSIDPNPGKTQYF. CDR3 DNA: TGTGCCAGTAGTATAGATCCGAACCCGGGAAAGACCCAGTACTTC.

In this sample, this clone turned up a few times. One end of the junction varies from germline; a read error may be responsible. The chain carries TRBV2 and TRBJ2-7; the D gene is possibly TRBD1 (5 bases). This CDR3 comprises 12 residues. The germline CDR1 and CDR2 sequences are SNHLY and FYNNEI. In DNA, the CDR3 is TGTGCCAGCAGTGATAGTGTGGCAGGCCAGGGCTTC. Protein: CASSDSVAGQGF.

This clone was detected a few times. The J gene is TRBJ1-1, the V gene TRBV5-1; 8 nucleotides match TRBD1. Germline CDR1 reads SGHRS; CDR2 reads YFSETQ. The V and J ends lost 0 bases and 10 bases, in that order; junction bases with no gene match: 2. This CDR3 spans 12 amino acids. The CDR3 protein is CASSLAGQGAFF. The CDR3 coding sequence is TGCGCCAGCAGCTTGGCTGGACAGGGAGCTTTCTTT.

The gene calls are TRBV7-6 and TRBJ2-5, with D perhaps TRBD1 (5 bases). Looked up from germline, CDR1 is SGHVS and CDR2 is FNYEAQ. The ends were cut back, 5 bases at V and 5 bases at J, with 24 bases in the middle. The CDR3 loop spans 17 amino acids. The CDR3 DNA reads as TGTGCCAGCAGCATCATGCGACAGCCCAGTGGAATGGAGACCCAGTACTTC. This codes for CASSIMRQPSGMETQYF.

The V and J genes are TRBV28 and TRBJ1-4; the match to TRBD1 covers 9 bases. This CDR3 comprises 15 residues. CDR1 and CDR2 from the germline V gene are MDHEN and SYDVKM. The J segment lost 7 bases and the V segment lost 6 bases, leaving 9 bases of the junction unmatched. In DNA form, the CDR3 reads TGTGCCAGCAGGACACAGGGGGCTTTGGGTGAAAAACTGTTTTTT. Amino acid sequence: CASRTQGALGEKLFF.

In this sample, this clone turned up a few times. The V gene is TRBV23-1, the J gene TRBJ2-3; D unresolved. TRBV23-1 is an open reading frame, and its role is uncertain. CDR3 length: 13 amino acids. Trimming removed 1 base from V and 4 bases from J, with 6 bases in between. In DNA form, the CDR3 reads TGCGCCAGCAGTCAATTGAGGTCAGATACGCAGTATTTT. It codes for CASSQLRSDTQYF.

The chain combines TRBV7-8 with TRBJ2-5; no firm D call. The end of the DNA aligns better with TRBJ2-7, so the J call may be wrong. Germline loops: CDR1 SGHVS, CDR2 FQNEAQ. The CDR3 has 16 amino acids. The CDR3 is CASSLASLPLSYEQYF. CDR3 nucleotide sequence: TGTGCCAGCAGCTTAGCGTCGTTGCCATTATCCTACGAGCAGTACTTC.

The genes are TRBV4-1 and TRBJ2-5; 8 bases map to TRBD2. From germline, CDR1 is MGHRA and CDR2 YSYEKL. Trimming removed 2 bases from V and 4 bases from J; junction bases left unmatched: 3. This CDR3 contains 14 residues. This CDR3 is CASSQNGGAETQYF. CDR3 nucleotides: TGCGCCAGCAGCCAAAACGGGGGGGCAGAGACCCAGTACTTC.

The chain joins TRBV28 to TRBJ2-1; 9 bases line up with TRBD2. This CDR3 has 14 amino acids. Per germline, CDR1 MDHEN and CDR2 SYDVKM. After removal of 5 bases from V and 7 bases from J, the junction contained 6 bases not matched to a gene. CDR3 in amino acids: CASSNLAGLNEQFF. The CDR3 bases are TGTGCCAGCAGTAATCTAGCGGGGCTAAATGAGCAGTTCTTC.

The chain carries TRBV6-5 and TRBJ2-4, with D possibly TRBD2 on 6 matching bases. Germline-derived CDR1 and CDR2 are MNHEY and SVGAGI. This CDR3 region has 13 residues. V shed 6 bases and J shed 7 bases, with 13 bases lying between them. The CDR3 DNA reads as TGTGCCAGCAGGCCGGCGGGGAAGAACATTCAGTACTTC. Amino acid sequence: CASRPAGKNIQYF.

The V and J genes are TRBV4-3 and TRBJ1-2; D not certain. V lost 4 bases and J lost 3, with 12 bases in between. Looked up from germline, CDR1 is LGHNA and CDR2 is YSLEER. This CDR3 has 14 residues. CDR3 region: CASSPFMSDYGYTF. For the CDR3, the DNA is TGCGCCAGCAGCCCCTTCATGTCAGACTATGGCTACACCTTC.

The V gene is TRBV18, the J gene TRBJ2-5; no clear D gene. The tail of the sequence fits TRBJ2-7 better, so the J call may be wrong. The germline V gene encodes CDR1 KGHSH and CDR2 LQKENI. The length of the CDR3 is 14 residues. The chain's CDR3 is CASSPQPSSYEQYF. The CDR3 DNA reads as TGTGCCAGCTCACCTCAGCCTAGCTCCTACGAGCAGTACTTC.